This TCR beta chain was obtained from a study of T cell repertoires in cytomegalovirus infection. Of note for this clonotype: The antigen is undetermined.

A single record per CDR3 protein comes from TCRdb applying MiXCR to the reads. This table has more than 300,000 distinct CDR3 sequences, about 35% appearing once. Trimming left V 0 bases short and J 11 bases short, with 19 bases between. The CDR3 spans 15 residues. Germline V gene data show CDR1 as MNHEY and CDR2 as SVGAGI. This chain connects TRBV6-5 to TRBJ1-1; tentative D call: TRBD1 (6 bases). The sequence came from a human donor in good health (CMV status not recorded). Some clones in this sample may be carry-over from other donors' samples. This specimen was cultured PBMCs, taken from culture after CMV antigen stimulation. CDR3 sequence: CASSYSTLQTGPAFF. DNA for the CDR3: TGTGCCAGCAGTTACTCAACACTCCAGACAGGACCGGCTTTCTTT.